The text below deals with one TCR beta chain. Its antigen is undetermined. The data belong to a study of T cells in lung cancer brain metastases. Study summary: A median approximately 300 days separated primary and brain metastasis sampling.

Broader study findings: The complete infiltrating T cell repertoire may not have been retrieved from FFPE.

The CDR3 consists of 12 residues. CDR1 is MNHNY and CDR2 is SVGAGI in the germline V gene (reference sequence). Trimming left V 7 bases short and J 3 bases short, with 10 bases between. Genomic DNA input was about 2.24 to 5 ug, equal within pairs. Produced via immunoSEQ multiplex PCR; TCRdb's table is partial and in-frame only. This table holds a few thousand clones, over 65% found once. The chain uses TRBV6-6 and TRBJ2-7; unclear D gene. Source material: tumor tissue from a brain metastasis. The source of this sequence is a woman aged 45-65 years with non-small cell lung cancer that had spread to the brain. In DNA form, the CDR3 reads TGTGCCAGCAATCCACATATCTACGAGCAGTACTTC. This encodes CASNPHIYEQYF.